This T cell receptor beta chain came from a study of control samples from healthy donors and cancer patients. This table comes from immunoSEQ multiplex PCR, and its TCRdb copy is limited to in-frame clones, with some not included. This repertoire shows roughly 89,000 clones, roughly 91% found once; its top ten account for roughly a sixth. This CDR3 comprises 15 residues. The germline V gene encodes CDR1 SNHLY and CDR2 FYNNEI. V lost 1 base and J lost 0, with 7 bases in between. The V gene is TRBV2, the J gene TRBJ1-3, with D uncertain. The specimen was blood. The TCR sequence derives from a man in his fifties in good health. The CDR3 DNA is TGTGCCAGCAGTGAAGAGGGCTTCTCTGGAAACACCATATATTTT. It translates to CASSEEGFSGNTIYF.